The next 19 T cell receptor beta chains were all read from a single sample in a study of T-cell memory formation after mild COVID-19. TCRdb re-derived calls from the 5' RACE reads in MiXCR, one entry per CDR3 protein. The data show roughly 150,000 distinct CDR3 sequences, about 15% seen once. Specimen: PBMCs or a T cell subset sorted from them (not recorded which). The receptors were sampled from an adult woman who had mild COVID-19 (a few samples of this study predate the infection). Cell type and time point are not known.

The chain is built from TRBV5-1 and TRBJ2-3; D is possibly TRBD1 or TRBD2 (5 bases each). The CDR3 extends over 17 amino acids. Trimming removed 7 bases at V and 14 bases at J, with 35 bases between. In germline, CDR1 is SGHRS, CDR2 YFSETQ. This CDR3 is CASSASVVGTTPELRYF. CDR3 nucleotides: TGCGCCAGCTCAGCTTCGGTGGTTGGGACCACCCCGGAGTTGAGGTATTTT.

For the CDR3, the DNA is TGTGCCAGCAGAACAGGGGGGAAGAGGTACGAGCAGTACTTC. Translated: CASRTGGKRYEQYF. V usage is TRBV6-2 or TRBV6-3 and J usage is TRBJ2-7; 8 bases line up with TRBD1. This CDR3 is 14 amino acids long. After removal of 6 bases from V and 4 bases from J, the junction contained 8 bases not matched to a gene. Germline loops: CDR1 MNHEY, CDR2 SVGEGT.

This clonotype turned up a few times. This chain uses TRBV24-1 with TRBJ1-2, with TRBD1 as a possible D gene (6 bases). The CDR3 is 15 residues long. Germline V gives CDR1 KGHDR, CDR2 SFDVKD. V was trimmed by 1 base and J by 8 bases, leaving 16 bases between them. As DNA, the CDR3 is TGTGCCACCAGTGATTTTGCCTCAGGGGAGGCAGGCTACACCTTC. It codes for CATSDFASGEAGYTF.

This clonotype was counted a few times. V gene TRBV5-4 combines with J gene TRBJ1-2; possibly TRBD1 for D (6 bases). The germline gives CDR1 SGHNT, CDR2 YYREEE (reference sequence). The CDR3 sequence is 12 residues long. V was cut by 4 bases and J by 8 bases, with 12 bases left in between. In DNA form, the CDR3 reads TGTGCCAGCAGCGCTTACAGGGAGGGCTACACCTTC. It is translated as CASSAYREGYTF.

In its sample, this clonotype was seen a few times. The chain combines TRBV20-1 with TRBJ2-2, with D tentatively TRBD1 or TRBD2 (6 bases each). Germline V gene data show CDR1 as DFQATT and CDR2 as SNEGSKA (reference sequence). V lost 0 bases to trimming and J lost 5 bases, with 16 bases between them. The CDR3 is 16 residues long. The CDR3 nucleotides read TGCAGTGCTAGAGATCAGGGGAGGTTATATACCGGGGAGCTGTTTTTT. Translation gives CSARDQGRLYTGELFF.

The chain recombines TRBV20-1 with TRBJ2-7; no firm D call. This CDR3 spans 19 amino acids. Germline V gene lookup returns CDR1 DFQATT and CDR2 SNEGSKA (reference sequence). The ends were cut back, 1 base at V and 5 bases at J, with 30 bases in the middle. The CDR3: CSARAYSSPYPGGGNEQYF. For the CDR3, the DNA is TGCAGTGCTAGAGCTTATAGTTCCCCCTATCCTGGTGGTGGCAACGAGCAGTACTTC.

This clonotype was seen only a few times. This chain connects TRBV29-1 to TRBJ2-1; D might be TRBD2 (5 bases). V lost 4 bases and J lost 2, with 12 bases in between. The germline CDR1 and CDR2 sequences are SQVTM and ANQGSEA. There are 14 residues in the CDR3. The CDR3 DNA reads as TGCAGCGTTGTCCGGGGAAACACCTACAATGAGCAGTTCTTC. Amino acids: CSVVRGNTYNEQFF.

This clonotype was seen only a few times. The chain carries TRBV10-3 and TRBJ1-1; 8 bases agree with TRBD1. Germline assignment: CDR1 ENHRY and CDR2 SYGVKD. CDR3 size: 15 residues. Trimming cost V 1 base and J 7 bases; bases outside gene matches: 8. CDR3: CAISELGRGLIEAFF. The CDR3 DNA is TGTGCCATCAGTGAGTTGGGCAGGGGGCTAATTGAAGCTTTCTTT.

This chain joins TRBV7-6 and TRBJ2-7; 8 bases map to TRBD1. Per the germline V gene, CDR1 is SGHVS and CDR2 is FNYEAQ. Germline trimming cut 4 bases from V and 6 bases from J; bases unmatched to any gene: 5. This CDR3 spans 13 amino acids. DNA for the CDR3: TGTGCCAGCAGCTCGGCAGGGGGCGCCGAGCAGTACTTC. It yields the protein CASSSAGGAEQYF.

The gene calls are TRBV7-2 and TRBJ1-6, with D hard to call. Germline CDR1 is SGHTA and CDR2 is FQGNSA. V was shortened by 5 bases and J by 5 bases, with 4 bases between the two germline ends. This CDR3 has 12 amino acids. CDR3 amino acids: CASSHNNSPLHF. CDR3 nucleotides: TGTGCCAGCAGCCATAATAATTCACCCCTCCACTTT.

The sample holds a few counts of this clonotype. V and J are TRBV7-8 and TRBJ2-3, with TRBD2 identical over 8 bases. CDR1 is SGHVS and CDR2 is FQNEAQ in the germline V gene. The CDR3 runs 18 residues. Unmatched junction bases numbered 9, after V lost 1 base and J lost 0 bases. The CDR3 here is CASSLVNSAGGSTDTQYF. CDR3 nucleotides: TGTGCCAGCAGCTTAGTTAATAGCGCGGGGGGAAGCACAGATACGCAGTATTTT.

The V call is TRBV5-1, the J call TRBJ1-5, with 7 positions matching TRBD1. This CDR3 is built from 14 residues. V trimming: 3 bases; J trimming: 3 bases; junction bases outside the gene matches: 3. The germline gives CDR1 SGHRS, CDR2 YFSETQ. The DNA of the CDR3 is TGCGCCAGCAGCTGGGACAGCTACAATCAGCCCCAGCATTTT. Translating it yields CASSWDSYNQPQHF.

This clonotype was seen ten or more times. The chain is built from TRBV7-8 and TRBJ2-1; D is unclear. V shed 0 bases and J shed 3 bases, with 9 bases lying between them. CDR1 SGHVS and CDR2 FQNEAQ come from the germline V gene. The CDR3 has 15 residues. In DNA, the CDR3 is TGTGCCAGCAGCTTAGCGCACGGCAGCTACAATGAGCAGTTCTTC. Translated: CASSLAHGSYNEQFF.

The chain recombines TRBV7-2 with TRBJ2-7; 7 bases are a match to TRBD1. Germline V lookup: CDR1 SGHTA, CDR2 FQGNSA. This CDR3 is 15 amino acids long. V shed 2 bases, J shed 1 base, and the junction held 5 bases outside the gene matches. The CDR3 loop is CASSLSGGISYEQYF. DNA for the CDR3: TGTGCCAGCAGCTTATCAGGGGGTATTTCCTACGAGCAGTACTTC.

There are a few counts of this clonotype. V gene TRBV24-1 combines with J gene TRBJ2-3; tentatively, D is TRBD1 (6 bases). There are 17 residues in the CDR3. CDR1 KGHDR and CDR2 SFDVKD come from the germline V gene. V gave up 3 bases and J gave up 1 base, with 16 bases separating them. The CDR3 loop is CATSDPAWGPGTDTQYF. In DNA, the CDR3 is TGTGCCACCAGTGATCCTGCGTGGGGGCCGGGCACAGATACGCAGTATTTT.

This clonotype turned up a few times. This chain connects TRBV5-5 to TRBJ2-5; D unresolved. The CDR3 runs to 15 residues. Per the germline V gene, CDR1 is SGHKS and CDR2 is YYEKEE (reference sequence). The V end was cut by 0 bases, the J end by 1 base, with 10 bases between. The CDR3 loop is CASSLGPNPQETQYF. CDR3 nucleotide sequence: TGTGCCAGCAGCTTGGGGCCGAATCCCCAAGAGACCCAGTACTTC.

This clonotype has just a few counts. This chain joins TRBV30 and TRBJ2-1; D uncertain. In germline, CDR1 is GTSNPN, CDR2 SVGIG (reference sequence). This CDR3 has 14 amino acids. V gave up 5 bases and J gave up 6 bases, with 17 bases separating them. The CDR3 DNA follows: TGTGCCTGGGCTTGGACCGATCTAGGCAATGAGCAGTTCTTC. It translates to CAWAWTDLGNEQFF. The variable domain in full, completed from reference TRBV30 and TRBJ2-1, reads SQTIHQWPATLVQPVGSPLSLECTVEGTSNPNLYWYRQAAGRGLQLLFYSVGIGQISSEVPQNLSASRPQDRQFILSSKKLLLSDSGFYLCAWAWTDLGNEQFFGPGTRLTVL.

The chain combines TRBV5-1 with TRBJ2-1; tentatively, D is TRBD2 (6 bases). CDR3 length equals 17 residues. Germline CDR1 SGHRS, CDR2 YFSETQ. V was pared by 0 bases and J by 10 bases, with 23 bases between. CDR3: CASSLESTSHVAGEQFF. In DNA form, the CDR3 reads TGCGCCAGCAGCTTGGAGTCCACTAGCCATGTAGCCGGGGAGCAGTTCTTC.

This rearrangement joins TRBV6-5 to TRBJ2-5; the D is unclear. V lost 0 bases to trimming and J lost 1 base, with 9 bases between them. Looked up from germline, CDR1 is MNHEY and CDR2 is SVGAGI. This CDR3 is built from 15 residues. The CDR3 reads CASSYSSLLQETQYF. DNA for the CDR3: TGTGCCAGCAGTTACTCTAGCCTGCTCCAAGAGACCCAGTACTTC.